This TCR beta chain was identified in a study of shared clonotypes between healthy human individuals. Here immunoSEQ multiplex PCR was the method, and the copy in TCRdb shows in-frame clones only, minus some. The sample comprises about 1.1 million clones, about 80% of which are singletons, and 0.4% to 0.55% rests with the top ten. On this clone: Antigen specificity is unknown.

It was into CD45RA+ naive and CD45RA-negative memory subsets that the CD4+ cells were split. The CDR3 extends over 14 amino acids. V gave up 10 bases and J gave up 5 bases, with 20 bases separating them. Germline CDR1 is WNHNN and CDR2 is SYGVQD (reference sequence). Overall study findings and caveats: There were few donors, and this limited the genetic and exposure-history diversity represented. The researchers took only blood, and tissue repertoires probably look different.

The V and J genes are TRBV10-1 and TRBJ1-2; tentative D call: TRBD1 (5 bases). The specimen sequenced was memory CD4+ T cells from PBMCs. The subset is: CD45RA-negative fraction. The origin of this receptor is a man between 18 and 35 years old in good health. Some clones in this sample may be carry-over from other donors' samples. The DNA of the CDR3 is TGCGCCATTACGGACGGGACTTATCCGTATGGCTACACCTTC. Its protein product is CAITDGTYPYGYTF.